These 15 T cell receptor beta chains were sequenced from one sample in a study of T cell changes during pregnancy in multiple sclerosis. Here immunoSEQ multiplex PCR was the method, and the copy in TCRdb shows in-frame clones only, minus some. This table has around 60,000 clones, roughly nine tenths appearing once. The material sequenced was peripheral blood, taken in the first trimester of pregnancy. The receptor set was obtained from a female donor with multiple sclerosis, enrolled in a pregnancy study.

This chain connects TRBV5-1 to TRBJ2-3, with 8 bases matching TRBD2. CDR1 is SGHRS, CDR2 YFSETQ, per germline. V was pared by 2 bases and J by 4 bases, with 12 bases of the junction left unmatched. The CDR3 is 17 residues long. CDR3 bases: TGCGCCAGCAGCTTCCTTTCAGGAGCGGGAGTAGCAGATACGCAGTATTTT. Its translation: CASSFLSGAGVADTQYF.

The chain uses TRBV14 and TRBJ2-1; 10 positions match TRBD2. CDR1 SGHDN and CDR2 FVKESK come from the germline V gene. This CDR3 is built from 16 residues. V was pared by 0 bases and J by 8 bases, with 7 bases of the junction left unmatched. The CDR3 is CASSQEGLAGVYEQFF. CDR3 sequence (DNA): TGTGCCAGCAGCCAAGAAGGCCTAGCGGGAGTCTATGAGCAGTTCTTC.

This sequence joins TRBV6-5 and TRBJ2-7, with unresolved D. The CDR3 totals 13 residues. CDR1 MNHEY and CDR2 SVGAGI come from the germline V gene. The V and J ends lost 2 bases and 6 bases respectively, with 11 bases between them. The CDR3, as DNA: TGTGCCAGCAGTTACGGCTGGCCTTCCGAGCAGTACTTC. This codes for CASSYGWPSEQYF.

The rearrangement uses TRBV7-9 and TRBJ1-5, with D maybe TRBD1 (6 bases). The V end was cut by 3 bases, the J end by 5 bases, with 11 bases between. The germline gives CDR1 SEHNR, CDR2 FQNEAQ (reference sequence). The CDR3 has 14 amino acids. CDR3 DNA: TGTGCCAGCAGCTTCGGACAGTATGATCAGCCCCAGCATTTT. It yields the protein CASSFGQYDQPQHF.

This chain links TRBV28 with TRBJ1-6; 7 bases fit TRBD1. The CDR3 length is 19 residues. CDR1 is MDHEN and CDR2 is SYDVKM in the germline V gene. The ends lost 2 bases at V and 5 bases at J; junction bases unmatched: 15. This CDR3 is CASSLEGGIRGQDNSPLHF. The CDR3 DNA reads as TGTGCCAGCAGTTTAGAGGGGGGAATTAGGGGGCAGGATAATTCACCCCTCCACTTT.

This clone has just a few counts. This chain uses TRBV10-3 with TRBJ1-1, with D perhaps matching TRBD1 (5 bases). The CDR3 runs to 13 residues. CDR1 is ENHRY, CDR2 SYGVKD, per germline. V was pared by 6 bases and J by 6 bases, with 14 bases between. CDR3 sequence (DNA): TGTGCCATCAGGCAAGTCGACAGTTCTGAAGCTTTCTTT. It yields the protein CAIRQVDSSEAFF.

V gene TRBV2 combines with J gene TRBJ2-5; weak D call: TRBD1 (6 bases). Trimming took off 4 bases at V and 5 bases at J, with 17 bases between the two ends. CDR1 and CDR2 from the germline V gene are SNHLY and FYNNEI. The CDR3 loop spans 15 amino acids. This chain's CDR3 is CASSGETGNGETQYF. CDR3 in DNA: TGTGCCAGCAGTGGGGAGACAGGAAACGGGGAGACCCAGTACTTC. Variable domain in full (rest from reference TRBV2 and TRBJ2-5): EPEVTQTPSHQVTQMGQEVILRCVPISNHLYFYWYRQILGQKVEFLVSFYNNEISEKSEIFDDQFSVERPDGSNFTLKIRSTKLEDSAMYFCASSGETGNGETQYFGPGTRLLVL.

This chain links TRBV6-1 with TRBJ2-1, with 9 bases aligning to TRBD1. The CDR3 is 14 amino acids. In germline, CDR1 is MNHNS, CDR2 SASEGT. V lost 5 bases to trimming and J lost 8 bases; unmatched junction nucleotides: 7. For the CDR3, the DNA is TGTGCCAGCAGTCCCCGACAGGGGGGAGATGAGCAGTTCTTC. It translates to CASSPRQGGDEQFF.

Written as DNA, the CDR3 is TGCGCCAGCAGCTTCGGGACTGAGGGCGTGGAGCAGTTCTTC. Translated, it gives CASSFGTEGVEQFF. This sequence joins TRBV5-1 and TRBJ2-1; maybe TRBD2 (6 bases). This CDR3 is 14 amino acids long. V dropped 2 bases and J dropped 10 bases, with 16 bases sitting between them. CDR1 and CDR2 (germline): SGHRS, YFSETQ.

The V call is TRBV5-1, the J call TRBJ1-4, with 7 bases lining up with TRBD1. CDR1 and CDR2 from the germline V gene are SGHRS and YFSETQ. V lost 4 bases to trimming and J lost 3 bases; unmatched junction nucleotides: 6. This CDR3 is 15 amino acids long. Here the CDR3 DNA reads TGCGCCAGCAGCAAGCCAGGGGGGCCTAATGAAAAACTGTTTTTT. Protein product: CASSKPGGPNEKLFF.

V usage is TRBV6-5 and J usage is TRBJ1-1, with TRBD1 as a possible D gene (6 bases). Germline assignment: CDR1 MNHEY and CDR2 SVGAGI. The CDR3 is 15 amino acids. The germline V and J ends were trimmed by 5 bases and 5 bases, with 18 bases remaining between them. Written as DNA, the CDR3 is TGTGCCAGCAGTCCCACGGGGGGCGGTTGGACTGAAGCTTTCTTT. This codes for CASSPTGGGWTEAFF.

The chain joins TRBV11-2 to TRBJ2-3; D call uncertain. V dropped 5 bases and J dropped 2 bases, with 17 bases sitting between them. The CDR3 is 16 amino acids. Germline V lookup: CDR1 SGHAT, CDR2 FQNNGV. The CDR3 nucleotides read TGTGCCAGCAGCCCAACCAGAGAACTAAACACAGATACGCAGTATTTT. Protein product: CASSPTRELNTDTQYF.

This clone was detected once. This chain joins TRBV6-6 and TRBJ1-2; 8 bases line up with TRBD1. V was pared by 8 bases and J by 8 bases, with 19 bases of the junction left unmatched. Germline CDR1 reads MNHNY; CDR2 reads SVGAGI (reference sequence). The CDR3 has 16 residues. DNA of the CDR3: TGTGCCAGCTATGGACAGGGAAGCCCCTACAATGACGGCTACACCTTC. Amino acid sequence: CASYGQGSPYNDGYTF.

The chain joins TRBV4-1 to TRBJ2-3; 8 bases agree with TRBD2. Germline CDR1 MGHRA, CDR2 YSYEKL. The J segment lost 2 bases and the V segment lost 0 bases, leaving 10 bases of the junction unmatched. The CDR3 length is 18 residues. The CDR3 region is CASSQDPGRGSLTDTQYF. CDR3 coding DNA: TGCGCCAGCAGCCAAGATCCCGGGAGGGGGTCCCTCACAGATACGCAGTATTTT.

The gene calls are TRBV5-6 and TRBJ1-6; D is unclear. Looked up from germline, CDR1 is SGHDT and CDR2 is YYEEEE. This CDR3 spans 15 amino acids. Trimming took 5 bases from V and 0 from J, leaving 9 bases between them. CDR3 in amino acids: CASSWAGSYNSPLHF. DNA of the CDR3: TGTGCCAGCAGTTGGGCCGGCTCCTATAATTCACCCCTCCACTTT.